This T cell receptor (beta chain) was recovered during a study of T cells expressing NK-cell markers. TCRdb re-analyzed the 5' RACE reads; it lists each CDR3 protein once, without DNA. This sample contains about 140,000 distinct CDR3 sequences. Source material: blood T cells: a sorted CD56 or NKG2C T cell subset, CD4+ or CD8+ T cells, or bulk PBMC T cells (not recorded which). The sequence was collected from a man aged 18 to 29 in good health.

The chain's CDR3 is CASSPRRTDTQYF. The chain employs TRBV12-3 or TRBV12-4 and TRBJ2-3. This CDR3 is built from 13 residues.